The 3 T cell receptor beta chains below come from one sample, sequenced in a study of naive and memory T cell subsets. The beta constant-region primer was an equimolar mix of two oligonucleotides covering TRBC1 and TRBC2. MiXCR, applied by TCRdb to the UMI-ligation and nested PCR reads, yields one record per CDR3 protein. The table shows 120,000 to 150,000 distinct CDR3 sequences, with around 15% occurring only once. Sequenced sample: naive CD4+ T cells from blood. These receptors came from a human donor in good health.

In this sample, this clonotype turned up many times. The V and J genes are TRBV30 and TRBJ2-7; the D gene could be TRBD1 or TRBD2 (5 bases each). Per the germline V gene, CDR1 is GTSNPN and CDR2 is SVGIG (reference sequence). Trimming cost V 6 bases and J 4 bases, with 19 bases left between them. CDR3 length: 14 amino acids. The chain's CDR3 is CACSRSAGGYEQYF. CDR3 nucleotides: TGTGCCTGTTCCAGATCCGCTGGGGGTTACGAGCAGTACTTC.

This chain links TRBV19 with TRBJ1-1, with D unclear. CDR1 and CDR2 (germline): LNHDA, SQIVND (reference sequence). V lost 10 bases, J lost 6 bases, and 21 bases lay in between. CDR3 length equals 14 residues. The CDR3 here is CATSPRAGLAEAFF. CDR3 DNA sequence: TGTGCCACTTCCCCCAGAGCAGGTCTGGCTGAAGCTTTCTTT.

The chain recombines TRBV4-1 with TRBJ2-5; D perhaps matches TRBD2 (6 bases). CDR1 and CDR2 (germline): MGHRA, YSYEKL. The CDR3 has 16 amino acids. Trimming cost V 0 bases and J 7 bases, with 18 bases left between them. CDR3 region: CASSQEYRFPGGTQYF. CDR3 DNA sequence: TGCGCCAGCAGCCAAGAATATAGATTTCCCGGGGGGACCCAGTACTTC.